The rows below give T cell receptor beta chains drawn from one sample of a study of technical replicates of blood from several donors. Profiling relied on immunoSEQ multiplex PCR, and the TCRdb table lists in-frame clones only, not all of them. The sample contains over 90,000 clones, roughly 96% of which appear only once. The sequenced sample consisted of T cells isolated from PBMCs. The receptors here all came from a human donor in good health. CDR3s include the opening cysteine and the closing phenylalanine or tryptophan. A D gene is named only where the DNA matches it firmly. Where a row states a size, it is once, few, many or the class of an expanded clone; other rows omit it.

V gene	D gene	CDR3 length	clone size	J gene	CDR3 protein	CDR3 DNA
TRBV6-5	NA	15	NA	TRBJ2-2	CASRRGIWNTGELFF	TGTGCCAGCAGACGCGGGATTTGGAACACCGGGGAGCTGTTTTTT
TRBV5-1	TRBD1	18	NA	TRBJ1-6	CASSLEPSGTGNNSPLHF	TGCGCCAGCAGCTTGGAGCCTAGTGGGACAGGGAATAATTCACCCCTCCACTTT
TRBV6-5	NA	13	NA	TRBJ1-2	CASSISGTSGYTF	TGTGCCAGCAGCATTTCCGGGACAAGTGGCTACACCTTC
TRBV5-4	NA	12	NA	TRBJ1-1	CASSGGGSEAFF	TGTGCCAGCAGCGGGGGAGGGTCCGAAGCTTTCTTT
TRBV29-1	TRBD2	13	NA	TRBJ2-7	CSVAPGGSYEQYF	TGCAGCGTTGCCCCGGGGGGCTCCTACGAGCAGTACTTC
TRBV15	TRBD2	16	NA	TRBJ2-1	CATIRASGRPYNEQFF	TGTGCCACCATAAGGGCTAGCGGAAGACCATACAATGAGCAGTTCTTC
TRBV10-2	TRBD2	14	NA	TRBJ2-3	CASSIAGGSDTQYF	TGCGCCAGCAGTATAGCGGGAGGGTCCGATACGCAGTATTTT
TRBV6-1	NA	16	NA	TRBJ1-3	CASSESGASSGNTIYF	TGTGCCAGCAGTGAATCAGGGGCTAGCTCTGGAAACACCATATATTTT
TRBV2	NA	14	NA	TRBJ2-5	CASSDDRGWETQYF	TGTGCCAGCAGTGATGATAGGGGATGGGAGACCCAGTACTTC
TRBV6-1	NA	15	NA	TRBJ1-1	CASSESIGGGTEAFF	TGTGCCAGCAGTGAATCTATAGGGGGAGGGACTGAAGCTTTCTTT
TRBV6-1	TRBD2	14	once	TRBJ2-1	CASSEIRGVNEQFF	TGTGCCAGCAGTGAAATACGGGGGGTGAATGAGCAGTTCTTC
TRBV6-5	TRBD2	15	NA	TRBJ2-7	CASSYDSGSSYEQYF	TGTGCCAGCAGTTACGATAGCGGGAGTTCGTACGAGCAGTACTTC
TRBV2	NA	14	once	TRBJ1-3	CASSVGISGNTIYF	TGTGCCAGCAGTGTTGGCATTTCTGGAAACACCATATATTTT
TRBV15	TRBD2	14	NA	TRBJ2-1	CATSRSTSGREQFF	TGTGCCACCAGCAGATCGACTAGCGGGAGGGAGCAGTTCTTC
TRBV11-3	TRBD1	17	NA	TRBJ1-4	CASSPPVDRVRNEKLFF	TGTGCCAGCAGCCCCCCCGTTGACAGGGTCCGTAATGAAAAACTGTTTTTT
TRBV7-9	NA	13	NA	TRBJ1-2	CASSLGQDYGYTF	TGTGCCAGCAGCCTGGGACAAGACTATGGCTACACCTTC
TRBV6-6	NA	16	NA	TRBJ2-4	CASSQTGRLAKNIQYF	TGTGCCAGCAGCCAGACAGGTAGATTAGCCAAAAACATTCAGTACTTC
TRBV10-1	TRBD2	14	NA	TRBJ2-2	CASSSGRLTGELFF	TGCGCCAGCAGTAGCGGGAGGCTTACCGGGGAGCTGTTTTTT
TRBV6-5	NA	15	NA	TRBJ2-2	CASSSGRFRTGELFF	TGTGCCAGCAGTTCTGGGCGTTTCCGCACCGGGGAGCTGTTTTTT
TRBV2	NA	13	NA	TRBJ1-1	CASTPPRNTEAFF	TGTGCCAGCACCCCCCCCAGGAACACTGAAGCTTTCTTT
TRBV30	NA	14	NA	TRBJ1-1	CAWSTTPRNTEAFF	TGTGCCTGGAGTACTACTCCACGAAACACTGAAGCTTTCTTT
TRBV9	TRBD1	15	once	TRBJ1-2	CASSVRQGDNYGYTF	TGTGCCAGCAGCGTTCGGCAGGGGGACAACTATGGCTACACCTTC
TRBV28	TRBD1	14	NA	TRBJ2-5	CASSRGTGGETQYF	TGTGCCAGCAGCCGGGGGACAGGAGGAGAGACCCAGTACTTC
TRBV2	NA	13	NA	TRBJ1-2	CASRQDSGYGYTF	TGTGCCAGCAGACAGGACAGTGGCTATGGCTACACCTTC
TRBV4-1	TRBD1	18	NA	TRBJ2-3	CASRGLDRADPSTDTQYF	TGCGCCAGCAGGGGTTTGGACAGGGCAGACCCTAGCACAGATACGCAGTATTTT
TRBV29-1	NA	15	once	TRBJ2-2	CSVSGNWANTGELFF	TGCAGCGTTTCAGGGAATTGGGCGAACACCGGGGAGCTGTTTTTT
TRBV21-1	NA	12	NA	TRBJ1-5	CASSKAPQGKHF	TGTGCCAGCAGCAAAGCCCCACAGGGTAAGCATTTT
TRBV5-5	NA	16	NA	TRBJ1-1	CASSLKNGGRTTEAFF	TGTGCCAGCAGCTTGAAAAATGGAGGGAGAACGACTGAAGCTTTCTTT